These T cell receptor beta chains were read from a single sample in a study of vaccination effects on CD4 cells after COVID-19. Profiling relied on immunoSEQ multiplex PCR, and the TCRdb table lists in-frame clones only, not all of them. Of about 41,000 clones listed, roughly two thirds were seen once; the top ten hold about a quarter. No antigen has been identified for these receptors. This specimen was CD4+ T cells from PBMCs cultured with HCoV-OC43 spike peptides, taken before COVID-19 vaccination. The receptors here all came from a human donor who received a COVID-19 vaccine. The CDR3 runs from the conserved cysteine through the conserved F or W. Fields, in order: V gene, clone size, D gene, J gene, CDR3 DNA, CDR3 protein. D genes are given only for firm matches. Rows may omit the clone size; those that give it use once, few, many or a size class.

TRBV7-3	-	-	TRBJ1-1	TGTGCCAGCAGCTTAATACCCGGGTCTGAAGCTTTCTTT	CASSLIPGSEAFF
TRBV9	-	-	TRBJ2-3	TGTGCCAGCAGCGTAGGACTAGGGGACACAGATACGCAGTATTTT	CASSVGLGDTDTQYF
TRBV24-1	-	-	TRBJ1-2	TGTGCCACCAGTGATTTGACAAGCAGCTATGGCTACACCTTC	CATSDLTSSYGYTF
TRBV2	few	-	TRBJ1-4	TGTGCCAGCAGTAAGGGGAGGTTAGAAGAAAAACTGTTTTTT	CASSKGRLEEKLFF
TRBV7-9	-	TRBD1	TRBJ1-4	TGTGCCAGCAGCTTACGACAGGGGGCGCGTCCTAATGAAAAACTGTTTTTT	CASSLRQGARPNEKLFF
TRBV6-5	-	-	TRBJ2-7	TGTGCCAGCAGTTTACACTCCTACGAGCAGTACTTC	CASSLHSYEQYF
TRBV4-1	medium-sized	TRBD2	TRBJ2-1	TGCGCCAGCAGCCCCCTATGGGCTAGCGGGACTAGGAATGAGCAGTTCTTC	CASSPLWASGTRNEQFF
TRBV14	-	-	TRBJ1-3	TGTGCCAGCAGCCCTAGTGGAAACACCATATATTTT	CASSPSGNTIYF
TRBV7-9	-	TRBD2	TRBJ2-1	TGTGCCAGCAGCTCCCGCGTTAAGGCCGGGGGGGTGTACAATGAGCAGTTCTTC	CASSSRVKAGGVYNEQFF
TRBV29-1	-	-	TRBJ1-3	TGCAGCGCCCGGGGTAGCGGAAACACCATATATTTT	CSARGSGNTIYF
TRBV18	-	-	TRBJ1-2	TGTGCCAGCTCACCAGGAGGGGCGTTCGGCGGCTACACCTTC	CASSPGGAFGGYTF
TRBV18	few	-	TRBJ1-2	TGTGCCAGCTCACCGGGGACGGCCAACTATGGCTACACCTTC	CASSPGTANYGYTF
TRBV3-1/TRBV3-2	-	-	TRBJ1-2	TGTGCCAGCAGCTATGGCGGGACCCCCGTGGGCTACACCTTC	CASSYGGTPVGYTF
TRBV7-9	-	-	TRBJ1-1	TGTGCCAGCAGCTTAGAGGGGACGAACACTGAAGCTTTCTTT	CASSLEGTNTEAFF
TRBV3-1/TRBV3-2	-	-	TRBJ1-6	TGTGCCAGCAGCCCGGACTCAGATTCACCCCTCCACTTT	CASSPDSDSPLHF
TRBV19	-	-	TRBJ1-1	TGTGCCACGGCTAGGACAGATGAAGCTTTCTTT	CATARTDEAFF
TRBV4-1	-	-	TRBJ2-7	TGCGCCAGCAGCCAAGATCAACGACCTATCCACGAGCAGTACTTC	CASSQDQRPIHEQYF
TRBV3-1/TRBV3-2	-	-	TRBJ1-2	TGTGCCAGCAGCCATCGGGAGTCCTATGGCTACACCTTC	CASSHRESYGYTF
TRBV7-2	-	TRBD1	TRBJ2-7	TGTGCCAGCAGCTTAACGGGACAGGGGGTCTACGAGCAGTACTTC	CASSLTGQGVYEQYF
TRBV2	few	-	TRBJ1-6	TGTGCCAGCAGTGAACTCGGGCCTCAAAATTCACCCCTCCACTTT	CASSELGPQNSPLHF
TRBV28	-	-	TRBJ2-4	TGTGCCAGCAGACCTATGGGGGGAGCCAAAAACATTCAGTACTTC	CASRPMGGAKNIQYF
TRBV3-1/TRBV3-2	-	-	TRBJ2-3	TGTGCCAGCAGTTCATCTAGCGTGATCACAGATACGCAGTATTTT	CASSSSSVITDTQYF
TRBV13	-	TRBD1	TRBJ2-2	TGTGCCAGCAGCCGGGGACAGGGAGCCACCGGGGAGCTGTTTTTT	CASSRGQGATGELFF
TRBV13	-	-	TRBJ2-3	TGTGCCAGCAGCTTAAAAAGACCAGATACGCAGTATTTT	CASSLKRPDTQYF
TRBV14	-	TRBD1	TRBJ2-5	TGTGCCAGCAGCCTAAGACAGGGCCCTGAAGGGACCCAGTACTTC	CASSLRQGPEGTQYF
TRBV14	-	TRBD2	TRBJ2-2	TGTGCCAGCAGCCAAACCTCAGCGGGAGCCGGGGAGCTGTTTTTT	CASSQTSAGAGELFF
TRBV29-1	-	-	TRBJ1-4	TGCAGCGTTGAGGTCGGCAGGGAGGGTGAAAAACTGTTTTTT	CSVEVGREGEKLFF
TRBV2	-	-	TRBJ2-3	TGTGCCAGCAAAAGAGAGAGCACAGATACGCAGTATTTT	CASKRESTDTQYF
TRBV4-1	-	-	TRBJ1-2	TGCGCCAGCAGCCAAGAGAGGGGTAGGGACTATGGCTACACCTTC	CASSQERGRDYGYTF
TRBV5-1	-	-	TRBJ2-2	TGCGCCAGCAGCTTGGTGGCAGGGAGCACCGGGGAGCTGTTTTTT	CASSLVAGSTGELFF
TRBV3-1/TRBV3-2	-	TRBD2	TRBJ2-5	TGTGCCAGCAGCATTGGACTAGCGGGGGCCACTGGAGAGACCCAGTACTTC	CASSIGLAGATGETQYF
TRBV5-1	-	TRBD2	TRBJ2-3	TGCGCCAGCAGCTTGGCGATAGCGGGAGGGCCGCAAGATACGCAGTATTTT	CASSLAIAGGPQDTQYF
TRBV5-1	-	TRBD1	TRBJ2-7	TGCGCCAGCAGCCCGACGGGACAGGCCTACGAGCAGTACTTC	CASSPTGQAYEQYF
TRBV30	-	-	TRBJ1-5	TGTGCCTGGAGTGTACGTTGGGATCCCGGCAGTCAGCCCCAGCATTTT	CAWSVRWDPGSQPQHF
TRBV5-6	-	-	TRBJ2-5	TGTGCCAGCAAAATCCGGGAGCAGCAAGAGACCCAGTACTTC	CASKIREQQETQYF
TRBV5-1	-	-	TRBJ1-6	TGCGCCAGCAGCTTGGGTAGCGGCAGAGCCTATAATTCACCCCTCCACTTT	CASSLGSGRAYNSPLHF
TRBV9	-	TRBD2	TRBJ2-1	TGTGCCAGCAGCGTAGGGTTACCTAGCGGAGTTCCCCATGAGCAGTTCTTC	CASSVGLPSGVPHEQFF
TRBV6-5	few	-	TRBJ1-2	TGTGCCAGCAGGCCGGGACGGAACTATGGCTACACCTTC	CASRPGRNYGYTF
TRBV19	-	TRBD1	TRBJ1-2	TGTGCCAGTACCCTTGGACAGGGCCACTATGGCTACACCTTC	CASTLGQGHYGYTF
TRBV30	-	TRBD1	TRBJ1-2	TGTGCCTGGAGCCGGGGACAGGGGAACTATGGCTACACCTTC	CAWSRGQGNYGYTF
TRBV28	-	-	TRBJ2-3	TGTGCCAGCAGGGCGGGACTTAGCACAGATACGCAGTATTTT	CASRAGLSTDTQYF
TRBV7-3	-	TRBD1	TRBJ2-3	TGTGCCAGCAGCTCCGGACAGGTCGAAGTTACAGATACGCAGTATTTT	CASSSGQVEVTDTQYF
TRBV28	-	-	TRBJ1-2	TGTGCCAGTAGATCCAGCCTAACCCATTTCTACACCTTC	CASRSSLTHFYTF
TRBV6-1	-	-	TRBJ1-4	TGTGCCAGCGGTGGCCAGGTTAATGAAAAACTGTTTTTT	CASGGQVNEKLFF
TRBV7-9	-	-	TRBJ1-5	TGTGCCAGCAGCTTAGTCGTCGGTCTGAGTAGCAATCAGCCCCAGCATTTT	CASSLVVGLSSNQPQHF
TRBV4-1	-	-	TRBJ1-2	TGCGCCAGCAGCCAAGTGTCCAGAGATGGCTACACCTTC	CASSQVSRDGYTF
TRBV6-5	few	-	TRBJ1-2	TGTGCCAGCACCCCGGGGCAGTACTATGGCTACACCTTC	CASTPGQYYGYTF
TRBV21-1	-	-	TRBJ2-3	TGTGCCAGCAGCAACGCGGGTTGGTGGGATACGCAGTATTTT	CASSNAGWWDTQYF
TRBV25-1	few	-	TRBJ1-2	TGTGCCACCCGTAGGGGGGTAGGTGGCTACACCTTC	CATRRGVGGYTF
TRBV4-3	-	-	TRBJ1-2	TGCGCCAGCAGCCAAGGGGACTATGGCTACACCTTC	CASSQGDYGYTF
TRBV5-6	-	-	TRBJ1-4	TGTGCCAGCAGCTTAGTTTTCAATGAAAAACTGTTTTTT	CASSLVFNEKLFF
TRBV6-1	-	TRBD2	TRBJ2-1	TGTGCCAGCAGTGGGGCTTTAAGCGGGGGGGCTAGGAATGAGCAGTTCTTC	CASSGALSGGARNEQFF
TRBV28	few	-	TRBJ1-5	TGTGCCAGCGTAAGCCCGGGTCAGCCCCAGCATTTT	CASVSPGQPQHF
TRBV30	once	TRBD2	TRBJ2-3	TGTGCCTGGGGAAAGCCGGGACTAGCGGGAAATACGCAGTATTTT	CAWGKPGLAGNTQYF